The rows below give T cell receptor beta chains drawn from one sample of a study of CD8 T cells in Susac syndrome. TCRdb re-derived calls from the immunoSEQ multiplex PCR reads in MiXCR, one entry per CDR3 protein. The sample holds 120,000 to 150,000 distinct CDR3 sequences, around 94% seen once. Specimen: CD4+ T cells from PBMCs. The receptors were gathered from a human donor in good health. The CDR3 runs from the conserved cysteine through the conserved F or W. The D gene is left open where the match is weak.

>TRBV27|TRBD2|TRBJ2-7
CASSFRGGNYEQYF
TGTGCCAGCAGTTTCCGCGGGGGAAACTACGAGCAGTACTTC
>TRBV29-1|-|TRBJ2-1
CSVEGGGSYNEQFF
TGCAGCGTTGAAGGTGGGGGTTCCTACAATGAGCAGTTCTTC
>TRBV5-1|-|TRBJ2-3
CASSQQEGRTDTQYF
TGCGCCAGCAGCCAACAGGAGGGCCGGACAGATACGCAGTATTTT
>TRBV15|-|TRBJ2-3
CATSFSSGADTQYF
TGTGCCACCAGCTTCAGCTCGGGGGCAGATACGCAGTATTTT
>TRBV7-9|-|TRBJ2-3
CASSFSHAQYF
TGTGCCAGCAGCTTTAGCCATGCGCAGTATTTT
>TRBV10-2|-|TRBJ2-1
CASSGRRYNEQFF
TGCGCCAGCAGTGGGCGGCGGTACAATGAGCAGTTCTTC
>TRBV5-1|-|TRBJ2-7
CASRDTGKAYEQYF
TGCGCCAGCAGAGACACAGGGAAGGCCTACGAGCAGTACTTC
>TRBV11-2|-|TRBJ2-7
CASSRRQGSPPYEQYF
TGTGCCAGCAGCCGACGTCAGGGGAGCCCCCCCTACGAGCAGTACTTC
>TRBV11-2|TRBD2|TRBJ2-2
CASSLLAGVLGGELFF
TGTGCCAGCAGCTTACTGGCGGGAGTATTGGGCGGGGAGCTGTTTTTT
>TRBV7-4|-|TRBJ2-7
CASSFRDTISYEQYF
TGTGCCAGCAGCTTCCGGGACACAATCTCCTACGAGCAGTACTTC
>TRBV5-1|-|TRBJ2-3
CASSVSHRTDTQYF
TGCGCCAGCAGTGTCTCCCATCGGACAGATACGCAGTATTTT
>TRBV2|TRBD1|TRBJ1-4
CASSGGTGREKLFF
TGTGCCAGCAGTGGGGGGACAGGGCGTGAAAAACTGTTTTTT
>TRBV9|TRBD2|TRBJ2-7
CASSAGVAGGSYEQYF
TGTGCCAGCAGCGCGGGGGTAGCGGGAGGTTCCTACGAGCAGTACTTC
>TRBV19|TRBD1|TRBJ2-7
CASSPRTGVYEQYF
TGTGCCAGTAGTCCGAGGACAGGGGTTTACGAGCAGTACTTC
>TRBV12-3/TRBV12-4|TRBD2|TRBJ2-1
CASNLLAGVANEQFF
TGTGCCAGCAATTTACTAGCGGGAGTGGCCAATGAGCAGTTCTTC
>TRBV2|TRBD1|TRBJ1-1
CASSELGQGTEAFF
TGTGCCAGCAGTGAATTAGGACAGGGCACTGAAGCTTTCTTT
>TRBV5-4|TRBD2|TRBJ2-7
CASSLVPGGAEQYF
TGTGCCAGCAGCTTGGTGCCGGGAGGGGCCGAGCAGTACTTC
>TRBV3-1|TRBD2|TRBJ2-3
CASSQDLGRSRGTQYF
TGTGCCAGCAGCCAAGACCTCGGGAGGTCTCGGGGTACGCAGTATTTT
>TRBV5-1|-|TRBJ2-6
CASSGGLSSGANVLTF
TGCGCCAGCAGCGGGGGACTGAGCTCTGGGGCCAACGTCCTGACTTTC
>TRBV7-7|TRBD2|TRBJ2-2
CAQLSGTGELFF
TGTGCCCAACTTAGCGGGACCGGGGAGCTGTTTTTT
>TRBV5-4|-|TRBJ1-1
CASSPQAQMNTEAFF
TGTGCCAGCAGCCCCCAGGCCCAGATGAACACTGAGGCTTTCTTT
>TRBV27|TRBD2|TRBJ2-1
CASSLLAGVYNEQFF
TGTGCCAGCAGTCTCCTAGCGGGAGTGTACAATGAGCAGTTCTTC
>TRBV19|-|TRBJ2-2
CASSNTRAGELFF
TGTGCCAGTAGCAATACTAGGGCCGGGGAGCTGTTTTTT
>TRBV20-1|TRBD2|TRBJ2-7
CSARPSGRFYEQYF
TGCAGTGCTAGACCCAGCGGGAGGTTCTACGAGCAGTACTTC
>TRBV3-1|-|TRBJ1-1
CASGGNTEAFF
TGTGCCAGCGGGGGGAACACTGAAGCTTTCTTT
>TRBV2|-|TRBJ1-1
CASSVIGRNTEAFF
TGTGCCAGCAGTGTAATAGGCAGGAACACTGAAGCTTTCTTT
>TRBV27|-|TRBJ1-5
CASSPRRRNQPQHF
TGTGCCAGCAGTCCCCGACGACGCAATCAGCCCCAGCATTTT
>TRBV29-1|TRBD1|TRBJ1-2
CISAPTGGRDYTF
TGCATCAGCGCCCCGACAGGGGGAAGGGACTACACCTTC
>TRBV6-5|-|TRBJ1-5
CASSWGIHQPQHF
TGTGCCAGCAGTTGGGGGATTCATCAGCCCCAGCATTTT
>TRBV4-2|-|TRBJ1-2
CASSQQTGGSYTF
TGTGCCAGCAGCCAACAGACTGGTGGAAGCTACACCTTC
>TRBV20-1|TRBD1|TRBJ1-5
CSATGGDYNQPQHF
TGCAGTGCTACAGGGGGCGATTACAATCAGCCCCAGCATTTT
>TRBV5-7|-|TRBJ1-4
CASSLDPDREGATNEKLFF
TGTGCCAGCAGCTTGGATCCGGACAGAGAGGGCGCAACTAATGAAAAACTGTTTTTT
>TRBV12-3/TRBV12-4|TRBD1|TRBJ1-5
CASSRDSRTQHF
TGTGCCAGCAGTCGGGACAGCCGGACCCAGCATTTT
>TRBV10-1|TRBD1|TRBJ2-4
CASSESRTGTGSGAKNIQYF
TGCGCCAGCAGTGAGTCGCGTACCGGGACAGGGTCGGGGGCCAAAAACATTCAGTACTTC
>TRBV20-1|-|TRBJ1-5
CSASASDQPQHF
TGCAGTGCTAGCGCCTCGGATCAGCCCCAGCATTTT
>TRBV7-9|TRBD1|TRBJ2-1
CASSPPRGQNYNEQFF
TGTGCCAGCAGCCCCCCCCGGGGACAGAACTACAATGAGCAGTTCTTC
>TRBV5-1|-|TRBJ2-6
CASSPQVVGANVLTF
TGCGCCAGCAGTCCCCAGGTTGTTGGGGCCAACGTCCTGACTTTC
>TRBV7-7|-|TRBJ2-3
CASSPLDGTDTQYF
TGTGCTAGCAGCCCACTGGACGGCACAGATACGCAGTATTTT